This T cell receptor beta chain derives from a study of Graves' ophthalmopathy and Graves' hyperthyroidism. Scientists amplified the TCR beta CDR3 regions from RNA transcripts. First-round RT-PCR employed HTBI primers, with a second-round multiplex PCR after it. TCRdb re-called the multiplex PCR reads with MiXCR, one entry per CDR3 protein. The data contain roughly 300,000 distinct CDR3 sequences, roughly 15% of them singletons. This CDR3 has 14 residues. V lost 7 bases to trimming and J lost 5 bases, with 18 bases between them. Germline V lookup: CDR1 SGHRS, CDR2 YFSETQ. This clonotype was recorded at least ten times.

The origin of this receptor is an adult man with Graves' ophthalmopathy. Sample: peripheral blood. The chain links TRBV5-1 to TRBJ1-1; D is possibly TRBD1 (6 bases). CDR3 loop: CASSGGGAETEAFF. The CDR3 nucleotides are TGCGCCAGCTCAGGAGGGGGGGCAGAGACTGAAGCTTTCTTT.